This TCR beta chain was found in a study of tumor and adjacent non-tumor tissue in lung cancer. The template was RNA from unsorted bulk tissue. J lost 4 bases, V lost 4 bases, and 2 bases had no gene match. CDR3 length: 13 amino acids. Looked up from germline, CDR1 is SGHTS and CDR2 is YDEGEE. The library came from three nested PCR rounds adapted from ARM-PCR protocols. A single record per CDR3 protein comes from TCRdb applying MiXCR to the multiplex PCR reads. The sample lists approximately 120,000 distinct CDR3 sequences, approximately 71% seen once, with under 45% in the top ten. Sample: lung tumor tissue. The clonotype originates from a woman aged 55 to 70 with non-small cell lung cancer. The rearrangement uses TRBV5-8 and TRBJ1-5; TRBD1 agrees at 7 bases. The CDR3 DNA sequence: TGTGCCAGCAGCAGGGGGCTGAATCAGCCCCAGCATTTT. Translated: CASSRGLNQPQHF.